This TCR beta chain was identified during a study of blood T cell repertoires in COVID-19 (dated by TCRdb to 2018 to 2020). With regard to the full study: Samples covering the acute and convalescent phases of COVID-19 were provided by collaborators in the United States, Italy and Spain. The material from the prospective study consisted of cDNA or gDNA derived from T cells, B-cell-depleted T cells, or PBMCs. Subjects who had been exposed to COVID-19, were actively infected with it, or had recovered from it provided the deeply sampled blood TCRbeta repertoires that made up the dataset. The repertoires were released in a freely available public database intended as a resource for research on the immune response to SARS-CoV-2. Samples came from the ongoing ImmuneRACE study (first 160 participants) plus 1,254 subjects from 6 global collaborators. Nearly every sample came with metadata listing a de-identified subject ID, COVID-19 status, age in years and sex. HLA class I and class II types, where available, came from metadata supplied by the sample provider rather than from assay-based typing.

The collaborating institutions used their own protocols to collect whole blood in K2EDTA tubes. For TCRbeta analysis, collaborators shipped samples in one of three forms: frozen whole blood, isolated PBMCs, or DNA extracted from either of those sample types. Points the paper makes about the study in general: Clinical and demographic metadata were provided uncurated, with the amount varying by source and participant.

There are 13 amino acids in the CDR3, from cysteine to phenylalanine inclusive. The DNA shown is the 39-base CDR3, in frame from base 1. CDR1 and CDR2 were assigned from the germline V gene (reference sequence) as SEHNR and FQNEAQ. V ends up 5 bases short and J 5 bases short, with an unmatched junction base count of 5. TCRbeta CDR3 regions were amplified from genomic DNA by means of the immunoSEQ Assay, a bias-controlled multiplex PCR. The published analysis was carried out like this. Nucleated cell counts per sample were estimated from amplification of reference gene primers within the assay. To quantify the absolute abundance of each unique TCRbeta CDR3 rearrangement, sequence reads were collapsed and filtered. For each sample, productive Simpson clonality was calculated as the square root of Simpson's diversity index across productive rearrangements. In its TCRdb copy, this immuneACCESS table keeps in-frame sequences only and misses some clones. Where compared with another copy, unresolved V genes explain less than half of these, and the others have no known cause. V and J calls plus clone size are reproduced from that table; the DNA served to infer D and trimming. The sample data list tens of thousands of clones, and nearly 85% of these were observed just once. Jointly, the top ten make up 25% to 35% of the sample.

This clone occurred a few times. There is no known antigen for this receptor. No clone much larger than this one lies a single base away; base qualities are absent. This chain is built from TRBV7-9 and TRBJ1-1, and 7 junctional nucleotides match TRBD1. The receptor was isolated from a woman over 75 with acute or convalescent COVID-19. Sequenced: peripheral blood. The CDR3 protein: CASSPTGRTEAFF. Here is the DNA: TGTGCCAGCAGCCCGACAGGGAGGACTGAAGCTTTCTTT.